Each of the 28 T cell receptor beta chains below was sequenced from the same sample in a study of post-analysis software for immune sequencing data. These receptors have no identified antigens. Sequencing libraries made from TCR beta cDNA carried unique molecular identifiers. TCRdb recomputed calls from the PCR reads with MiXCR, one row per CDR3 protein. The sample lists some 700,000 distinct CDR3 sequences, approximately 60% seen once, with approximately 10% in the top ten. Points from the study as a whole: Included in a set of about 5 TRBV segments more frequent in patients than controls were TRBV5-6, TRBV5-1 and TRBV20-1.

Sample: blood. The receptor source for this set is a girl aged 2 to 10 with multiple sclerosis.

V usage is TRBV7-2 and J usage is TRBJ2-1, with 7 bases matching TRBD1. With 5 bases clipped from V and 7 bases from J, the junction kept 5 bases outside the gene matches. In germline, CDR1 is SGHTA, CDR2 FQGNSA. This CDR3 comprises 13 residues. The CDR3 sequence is CASSRTGVNEQFF. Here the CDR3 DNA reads TGTGCCAGCAGCCGTACAGGGGTTAATGAGCAGTTCTTC.

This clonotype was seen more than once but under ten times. The CDR3 DNA sequence: TGTGCCATCAGTCCCGGGTCAGGCGTCGAAATGTACTTC. Protein sequence: CAISPGSGVEMYF. The V call is TRBV10-3, the J call TRBJ2-7; D gene unclear. CDR3 size: 13 residues. V lost 5 bases, J lost 12 bases, and 20 bases lay in between. Germline CDR1 and CDR2: ENHRY and SYGVKD.

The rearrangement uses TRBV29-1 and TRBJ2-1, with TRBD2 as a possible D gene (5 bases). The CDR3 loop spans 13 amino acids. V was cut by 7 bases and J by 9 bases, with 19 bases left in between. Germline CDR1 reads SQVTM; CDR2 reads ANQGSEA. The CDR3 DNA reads TGCAGCGCCTACGCATCGGAGGAGAGTGAGCAGTTCTTC. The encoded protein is CSAYASEESEQFF.

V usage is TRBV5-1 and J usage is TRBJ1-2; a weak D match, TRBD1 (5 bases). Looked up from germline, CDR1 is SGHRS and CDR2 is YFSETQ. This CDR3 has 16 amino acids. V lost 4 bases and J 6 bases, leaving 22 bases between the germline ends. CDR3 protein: CASSLAEIGGLDGYTF. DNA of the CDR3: TGCGCCAGCAGCCTCGCAGAGATCGGGGGTTTAGATGGCTACACCTTC. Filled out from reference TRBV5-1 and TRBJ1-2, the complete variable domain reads KAGVTQTPRYLIKTRGQQVTLSCSPISGHRSVSWYQQTPGQGLQFLFEYFSETQRNKGNFPGRFSGRQFSNSRSEMNVSTLELGDSALYLCASSLAEIGGLDGYTFGSGTRLTVV.

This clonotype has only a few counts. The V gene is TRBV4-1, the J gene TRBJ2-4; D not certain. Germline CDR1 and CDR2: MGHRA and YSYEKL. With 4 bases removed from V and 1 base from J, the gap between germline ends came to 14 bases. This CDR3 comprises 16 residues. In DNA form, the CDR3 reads TGCGCCAGCAGCCCCATGGAGTCTGGGGCCAAAAACATTCAGTACTTC. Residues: CASSPMESGAKNIQYF.

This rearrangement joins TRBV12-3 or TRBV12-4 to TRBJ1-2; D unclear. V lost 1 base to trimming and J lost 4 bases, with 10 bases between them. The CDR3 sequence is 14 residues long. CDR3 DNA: TGTGCCAGCAGTTTAGAGAAGCCTCCCTATGGCTACACCTTC. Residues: CASSLEKPPYGYTF.

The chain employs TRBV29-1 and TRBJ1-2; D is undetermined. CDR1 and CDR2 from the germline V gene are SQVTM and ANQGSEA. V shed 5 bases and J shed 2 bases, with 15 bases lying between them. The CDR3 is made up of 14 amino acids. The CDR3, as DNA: TGCAGCGTTCGCGCGCCCGGAGTAAACTATGGCTACACCTTC. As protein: CSVRAPGVNYGYTF.

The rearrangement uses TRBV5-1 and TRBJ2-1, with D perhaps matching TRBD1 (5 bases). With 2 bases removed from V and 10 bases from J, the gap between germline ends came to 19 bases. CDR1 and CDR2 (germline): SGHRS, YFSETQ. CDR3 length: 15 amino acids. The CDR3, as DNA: TGCGCCAGCAGCTTCTCTAGTGGACAAGGGGCAGAGCAGTTCTTC. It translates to CASSFSSGQGAEQFF. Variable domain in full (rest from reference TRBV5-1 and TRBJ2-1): KAGVTQTPRYLIKTRGQQVTLSCSPISGHRSVSWYQQTPGQGLQFLFEYFSETQRNKGNFPGRFSGRQFSNSRSEMNVSTLELGDSALYLCASSFSSGQGAEQFFGPGTRLTVL.

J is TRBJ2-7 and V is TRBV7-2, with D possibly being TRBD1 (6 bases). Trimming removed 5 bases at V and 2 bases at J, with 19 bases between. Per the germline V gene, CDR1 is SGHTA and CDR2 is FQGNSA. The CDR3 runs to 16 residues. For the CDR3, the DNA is TGTGCCAGCAGCCCCCAAGGCGTGGCAGGGGCCTACGAGCAGTACTTC. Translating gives CASSPQGVAGAYEQYF.

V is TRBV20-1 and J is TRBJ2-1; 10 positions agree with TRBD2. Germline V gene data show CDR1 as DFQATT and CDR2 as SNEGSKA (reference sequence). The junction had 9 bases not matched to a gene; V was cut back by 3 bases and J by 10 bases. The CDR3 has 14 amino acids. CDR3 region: CSASGLAGVREQFF. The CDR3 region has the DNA TGCAGTGCTAGCGGGCTAGCGGGAGTCCGGGAGCAGTTCTTC.

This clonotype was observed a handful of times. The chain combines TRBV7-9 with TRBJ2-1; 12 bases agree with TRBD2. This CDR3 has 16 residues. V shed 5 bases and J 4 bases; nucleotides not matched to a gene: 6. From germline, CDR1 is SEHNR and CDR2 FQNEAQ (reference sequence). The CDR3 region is CASSPGTSGPYNEQFF. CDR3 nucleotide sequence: TGTGCCAGCAGCCCCGGGACTAGCGGGCCTTACAATGAGCAGTTCTTC.

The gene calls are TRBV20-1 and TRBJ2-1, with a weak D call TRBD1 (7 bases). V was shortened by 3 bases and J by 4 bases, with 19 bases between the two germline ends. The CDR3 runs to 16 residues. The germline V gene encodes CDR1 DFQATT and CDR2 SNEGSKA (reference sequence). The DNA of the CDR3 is TGCAGTGCTAGGACAGGGACGGGGGCATTATACAATGAGCAGTTCTTC. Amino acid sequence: CSARTGTGALYNEQFF.

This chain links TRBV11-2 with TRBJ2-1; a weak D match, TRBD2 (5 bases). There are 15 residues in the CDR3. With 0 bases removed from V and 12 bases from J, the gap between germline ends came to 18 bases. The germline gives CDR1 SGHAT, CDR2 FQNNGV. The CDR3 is CASSLDMKARGGQFF. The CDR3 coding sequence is TGTGCCAGCAGCTTAGATATGAAAGCCCGGGGTGGGCAGTTCTTC. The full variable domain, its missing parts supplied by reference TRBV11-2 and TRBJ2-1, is EAGVAQSPRYKIIEKRQSVAFWCNPISGHATLYWYQQILGQGPKLLIQFQNNGVVDDSQLPKDRFSAERLKGVDSTLKIQPAKLEDSAVYLCASSLDMKARGGQFFGPGTRLTVL.

The CDR3 protein is CSARDKAPWETQYF. The CDR3 region has the DNA TGCAGTGCTAGAGATAAGGCCCCCTGGGAGACCCAGTACTTC. The chain is built from TRBV20-1 and TRBJ2-5; D is unclear. CDR1 and CDR2 from the germline V gene are DFQATT and SNEGSKA (reference sequence). The CDR3 spans 14 residues. Trimming removed 0 bases from V and 5 bases from J, with 13 bases in between.

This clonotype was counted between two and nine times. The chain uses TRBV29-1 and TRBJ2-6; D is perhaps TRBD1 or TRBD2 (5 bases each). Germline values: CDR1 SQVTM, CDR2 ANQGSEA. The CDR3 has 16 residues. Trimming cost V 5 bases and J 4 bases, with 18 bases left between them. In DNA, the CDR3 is TGCAGCGTTCCCCGGGACGGAGACTCGGGGGCCAACGTCCTGACTTTC. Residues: CSVPRDGDSGANVLTF.

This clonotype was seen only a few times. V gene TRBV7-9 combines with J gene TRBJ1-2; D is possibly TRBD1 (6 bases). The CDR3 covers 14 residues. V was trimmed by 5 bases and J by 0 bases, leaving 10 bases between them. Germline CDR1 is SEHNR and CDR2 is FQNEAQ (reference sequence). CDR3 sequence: CASSTDRPNYGYTF. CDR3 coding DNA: TGTGCCAGCAGCACCGACAGGCCTAACTATGGCTACACCTTC.

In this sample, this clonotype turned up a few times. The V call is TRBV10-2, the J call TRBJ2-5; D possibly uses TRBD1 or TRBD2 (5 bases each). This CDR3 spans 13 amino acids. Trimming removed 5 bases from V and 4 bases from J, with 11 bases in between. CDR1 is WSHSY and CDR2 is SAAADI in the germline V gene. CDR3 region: CASSQTRGETQYF. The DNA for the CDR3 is TGCGCCAGCAGTCAAACGAGGGGAGAGACCCAGTACTTC.

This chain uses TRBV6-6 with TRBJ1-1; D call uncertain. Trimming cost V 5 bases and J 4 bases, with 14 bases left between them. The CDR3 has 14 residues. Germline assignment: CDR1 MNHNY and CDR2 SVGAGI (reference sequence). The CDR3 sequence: CASSPEGWGTEAFF. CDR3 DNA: TGTGCCAGCAGTCCCGAGGGTTGGGGCACTGAAGCTTTCTTT.

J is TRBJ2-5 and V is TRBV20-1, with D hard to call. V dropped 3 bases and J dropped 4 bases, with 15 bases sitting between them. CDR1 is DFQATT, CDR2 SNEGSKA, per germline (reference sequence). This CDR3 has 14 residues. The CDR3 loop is CSASESLHLETQYF. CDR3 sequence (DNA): TGCAGTGCTAGTGAGTCCCTGCACCTAGAGACCCAGTACTTC.

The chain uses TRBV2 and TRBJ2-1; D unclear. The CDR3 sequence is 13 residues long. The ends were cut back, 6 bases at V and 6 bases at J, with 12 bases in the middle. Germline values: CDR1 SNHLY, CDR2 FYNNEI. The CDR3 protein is CASRRHTGNEQFF. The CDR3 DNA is TGTGCCAGCAGGAGACACACGGGCAATGAGCAGTTCTTC.

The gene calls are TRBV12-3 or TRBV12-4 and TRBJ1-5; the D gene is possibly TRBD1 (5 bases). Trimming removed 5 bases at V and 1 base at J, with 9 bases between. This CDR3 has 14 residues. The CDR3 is CASSARQSNQPQHF. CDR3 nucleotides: TGTGCCAGCAGTGCCCGACAGAGCAATCAGCCCCAGCATTTT.

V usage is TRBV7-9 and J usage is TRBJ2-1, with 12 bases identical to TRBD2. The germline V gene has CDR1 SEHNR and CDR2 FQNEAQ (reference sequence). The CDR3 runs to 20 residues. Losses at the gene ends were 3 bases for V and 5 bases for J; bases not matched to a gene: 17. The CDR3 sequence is CASSLRKLAGGPKEDNEQFF. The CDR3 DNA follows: TGTGCCAGCAGCTTGAGAAAGCTAGCGGGAGGGCCTAAGGAGGACAATGAGCAGTTCTTC.

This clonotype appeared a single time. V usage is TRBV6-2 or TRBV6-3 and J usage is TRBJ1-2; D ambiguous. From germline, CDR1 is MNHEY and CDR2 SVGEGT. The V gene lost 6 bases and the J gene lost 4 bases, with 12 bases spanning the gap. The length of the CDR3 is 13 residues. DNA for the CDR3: TGTGCCAGCAGACTCCAGAGCTCCTATGGCTACACCTTC. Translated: CASRLQSSYGYTF.

This CDR3 reads CASSQGLAGGSADTQYF. The CDR3 bases are TGTGCCAGCAGCCAGGGACTAGCGGGAGGAAGCGCAGATACGCAGTATTTT. This chain joins TRBV7-8 and TRBJ2-3; 15 positions agree with TRBD2. V was pared by 5 bases and J by 4 bases, with 7 bases of the junction left unmatched. The CDR3 covers 17 residues. CDR1 is SGHVS, CDR2 FQNEAQ, per germline. Combining the CDR3 with reference TRBV7-8 and TRBJ2-3 gives the whole variable domain GAGVSQSPRYKVAKRGQDVALRCDPISGHVSLFWYQQALGQGPEFLTYFQNEAQLDKSGLPSDRFFAERPEGSVSTLKIQRTQQEDSAVYLCASSQGLAGGSADTQYFGPGTRLTVL.

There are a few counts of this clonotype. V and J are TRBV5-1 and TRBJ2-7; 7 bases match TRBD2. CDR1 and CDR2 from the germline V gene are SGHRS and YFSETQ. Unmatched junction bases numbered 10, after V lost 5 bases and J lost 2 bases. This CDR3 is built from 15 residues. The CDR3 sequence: CASRLTGGPPYEQYF. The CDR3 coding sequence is TGCGCCAGCAGATTGACGGGGGGTCCCCCCTACGAGCAGTACTTC. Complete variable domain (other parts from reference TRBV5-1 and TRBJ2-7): KAGVTQTPRYLIKTRGQQVTLSCSPISGHRSVSWYQQTPGQGLQFLFEYFSETQRNKGNFPGRFSGRQFSNSRSEMNVSTLELGDSALYLCASRLTGGPPYEQYFGPGTRLTVT.

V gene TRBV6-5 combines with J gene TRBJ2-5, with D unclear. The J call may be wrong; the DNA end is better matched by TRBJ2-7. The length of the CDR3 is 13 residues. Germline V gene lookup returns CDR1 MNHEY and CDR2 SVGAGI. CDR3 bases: TGTGCCAGCAGGCCAGGCGCACAACGCGAGCAGTACTTC. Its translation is CASRPGAQREQYF.

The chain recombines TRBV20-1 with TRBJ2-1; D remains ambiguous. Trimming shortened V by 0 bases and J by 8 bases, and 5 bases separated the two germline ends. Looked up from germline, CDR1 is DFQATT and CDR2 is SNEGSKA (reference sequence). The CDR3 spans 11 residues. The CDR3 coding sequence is TGCAGTGCTAGAGAGGCGTATGAGCAGTTCTTC. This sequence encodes CSAREAYEQFF.

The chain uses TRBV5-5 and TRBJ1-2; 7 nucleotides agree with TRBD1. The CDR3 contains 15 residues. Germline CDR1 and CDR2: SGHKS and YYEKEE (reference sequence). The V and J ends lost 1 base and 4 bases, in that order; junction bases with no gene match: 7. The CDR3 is CASSLSGQNLYGYTF. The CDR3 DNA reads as TGTGCCAGCAGCTTGTCGGGACAGAATCTCTATGGCTACACCTTC. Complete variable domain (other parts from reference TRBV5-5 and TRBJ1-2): DAGVTQSPTHLIKTRGQQVTLRCSPISGHKSVSWYQQVLGQGPQFIFQYYEKEERGRGNFPDRFSARQFPNYSSELNVNALLLGDSALYLCASSLSGQNLYGYTFGSGTRLTVV.